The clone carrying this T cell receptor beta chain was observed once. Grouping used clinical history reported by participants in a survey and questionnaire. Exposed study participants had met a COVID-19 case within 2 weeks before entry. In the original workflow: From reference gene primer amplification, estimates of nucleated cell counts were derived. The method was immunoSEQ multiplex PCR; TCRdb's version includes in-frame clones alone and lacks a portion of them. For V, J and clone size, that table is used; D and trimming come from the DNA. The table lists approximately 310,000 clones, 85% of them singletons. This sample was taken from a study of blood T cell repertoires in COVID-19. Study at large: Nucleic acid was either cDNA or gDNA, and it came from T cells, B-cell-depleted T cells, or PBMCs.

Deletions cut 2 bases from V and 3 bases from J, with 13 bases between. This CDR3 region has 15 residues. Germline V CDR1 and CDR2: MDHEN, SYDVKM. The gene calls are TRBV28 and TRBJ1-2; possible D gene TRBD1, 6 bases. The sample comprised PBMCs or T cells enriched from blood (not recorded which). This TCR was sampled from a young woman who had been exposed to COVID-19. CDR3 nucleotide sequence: TGTGCCAGCAGTTTAACCCACAGGGTTCACTATGGCTACACCTTC. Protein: CASSLTHRVHYGYTF.